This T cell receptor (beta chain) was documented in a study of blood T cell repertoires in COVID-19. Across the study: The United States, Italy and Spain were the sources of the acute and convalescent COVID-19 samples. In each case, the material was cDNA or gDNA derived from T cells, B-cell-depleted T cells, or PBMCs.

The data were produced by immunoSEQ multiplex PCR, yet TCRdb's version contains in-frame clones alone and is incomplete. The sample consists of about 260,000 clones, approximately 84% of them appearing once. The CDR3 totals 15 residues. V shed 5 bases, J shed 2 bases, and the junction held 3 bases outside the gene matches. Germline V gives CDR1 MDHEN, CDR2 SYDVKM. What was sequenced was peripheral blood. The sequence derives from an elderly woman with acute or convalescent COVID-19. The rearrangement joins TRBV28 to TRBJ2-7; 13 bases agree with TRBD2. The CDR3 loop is CASSVLAGGAYEQYF. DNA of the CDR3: TGTGCCAGCAGTGTACTAGCGGGAGGGGCCTACGAGCAGTACTTC. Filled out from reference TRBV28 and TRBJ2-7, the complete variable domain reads DVKVTQSSRYLVKRTGEKVFLECVQDMDHENMFWYRQDPGLGLRLIYFSYDVKMKEKGDIPEGYSVSREKKERFSLILESASTNQTSMYLCASSVLAGGAYEQYFGPGTRLTVT.